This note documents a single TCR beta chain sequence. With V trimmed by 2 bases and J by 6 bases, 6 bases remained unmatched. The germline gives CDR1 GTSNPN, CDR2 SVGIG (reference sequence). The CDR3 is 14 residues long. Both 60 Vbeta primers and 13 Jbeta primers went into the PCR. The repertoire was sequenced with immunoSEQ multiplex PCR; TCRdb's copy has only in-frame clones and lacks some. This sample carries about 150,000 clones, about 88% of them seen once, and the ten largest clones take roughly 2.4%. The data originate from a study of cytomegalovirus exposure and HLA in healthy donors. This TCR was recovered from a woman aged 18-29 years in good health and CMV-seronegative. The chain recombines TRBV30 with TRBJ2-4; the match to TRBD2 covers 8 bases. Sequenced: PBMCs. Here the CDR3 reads CAWSQRELGNIQYF. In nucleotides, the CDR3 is TGTGCCTGGAGTCAGCGGGAGTTGGGAAACATTCAGTACTTC.